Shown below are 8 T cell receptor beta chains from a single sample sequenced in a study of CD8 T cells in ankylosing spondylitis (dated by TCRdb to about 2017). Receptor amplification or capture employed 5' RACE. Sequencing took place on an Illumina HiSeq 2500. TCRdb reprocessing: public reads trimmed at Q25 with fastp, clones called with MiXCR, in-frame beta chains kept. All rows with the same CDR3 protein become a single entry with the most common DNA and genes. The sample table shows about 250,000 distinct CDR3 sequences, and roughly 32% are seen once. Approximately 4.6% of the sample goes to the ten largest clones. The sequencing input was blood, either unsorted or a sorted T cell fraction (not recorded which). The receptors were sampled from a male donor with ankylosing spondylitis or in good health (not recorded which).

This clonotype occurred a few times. CDR3 sequence (DNA): TGCAGCGTTGGGTCAGCGCCTCAGATGGATACGCAGTATTTT. Translation gives CSVGSAPQMDTQYF. The chain recombines TRBV29-1 with TRBJ2-3; D uncertain. The CDR3 is made up of 14 amino acids. CDR1 is SQVTM and CDR2 is ANQGSEA in the germline V gene. V lost 4 bases and J lost 6, with 17 bases in between.

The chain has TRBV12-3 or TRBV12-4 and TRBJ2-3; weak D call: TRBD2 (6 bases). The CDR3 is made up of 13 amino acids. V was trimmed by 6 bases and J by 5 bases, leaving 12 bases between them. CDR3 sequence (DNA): TGTGCCAGCAGGGCAGATAGCGGAGATACGCAGTATTTT. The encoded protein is CASRADSGDTQYF.

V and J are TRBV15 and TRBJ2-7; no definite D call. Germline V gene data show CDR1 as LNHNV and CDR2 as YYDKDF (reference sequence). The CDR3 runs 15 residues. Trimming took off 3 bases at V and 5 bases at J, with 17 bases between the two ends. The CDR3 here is CATSSRRDKMNEQYF. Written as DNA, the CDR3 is TGTGCCACCAGCAGCCGCCGAGACAAGATGAACGAGCAGTACTTC.

The CDR3 region is CASSFDNSYEQYF. CDR3 bases: TGTGCCAGCAGCTTCGACAACTCCTACGAGCAGTACTTC. The V call is TRBV7-2, the J call TRBJ2-7; no clear D. V was cut by 3 bases and J by 0 bases, with 6 bases left in between. Germline V lookup: CDR1 SGHTA, CDR2 FQGNSA. CDR3 size: 13 residues.

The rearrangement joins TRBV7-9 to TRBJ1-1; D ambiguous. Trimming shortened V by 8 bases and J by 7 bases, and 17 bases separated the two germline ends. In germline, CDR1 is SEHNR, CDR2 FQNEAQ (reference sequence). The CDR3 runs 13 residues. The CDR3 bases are TGTGCCAGCCTCGGCTGGGCCGGGAGTGAAGCTTTCTTT. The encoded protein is CASLGWAGSEAFF.

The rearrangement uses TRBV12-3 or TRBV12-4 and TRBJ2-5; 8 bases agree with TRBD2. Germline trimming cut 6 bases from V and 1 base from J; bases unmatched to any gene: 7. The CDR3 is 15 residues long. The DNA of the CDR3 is TGTGCCAGCAGACCTAGAAGCGGGGGCCAAGAGACCCAGTACTTC. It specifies CASRPRSGGQETQYF.

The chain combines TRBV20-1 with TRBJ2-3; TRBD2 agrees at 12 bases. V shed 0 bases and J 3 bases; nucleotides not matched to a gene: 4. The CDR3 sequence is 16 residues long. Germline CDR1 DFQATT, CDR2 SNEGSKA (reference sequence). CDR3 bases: TGCAGTGCTAGAGATCTAGCGGGGGGGTGGACAGATACGCAGTATTTT. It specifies CSARDLAGGWTDTQYF.

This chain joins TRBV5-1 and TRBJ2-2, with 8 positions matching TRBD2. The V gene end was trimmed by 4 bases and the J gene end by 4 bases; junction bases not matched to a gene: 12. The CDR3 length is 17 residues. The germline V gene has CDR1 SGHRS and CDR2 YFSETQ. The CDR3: CASSPPAGEMGTGELFF. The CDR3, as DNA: TGCGCCAGCAGCCCCCCAGCGGGGGAGATGGGCACCGGGGAGCTGTTTTTT.